The rows below give T cell receptor beta chains drawn from one sample of a study of T cells after somatic rescue of genetic block. Some clones are missing from TCRdb's copy, which holds only in-frame ones; the method was immunoSEQ multiplex PCR. This sample has tens of thousands of clones, with less than 95% found just once. Sequencing was carried out using peripheral blood mononuclear cells (PBMCs). The receptors stem from a man between 35 and 55 years old. Each CDR3 is given with its conserved first and last residue. D genes are given only for firm matches. Part of the rows lack a size; the others show once, few, many or a class for expanded clones.

abundance: once
j_gene: TRBJ2-1
d_gene: .
v_gene: TRBV27
CDR3nt: TGTGCCAGCAGTTTATCCGGCAGGGCGAGGGGCAATGAGCAGTTCTTC
CDR3aa: CASSLSGRARGNEQFF

abundance: .
j_gene: TRBJ1-6
d_gene: .
v_gene: TRBV5-1
CDR3nt: TGCGCCAGCAGCTTTGGGAGCTCCTATAATTCACCCCTCCACTTT
CDR3aa: CASSFGSSYNSPLHF

abundance: .
j_gene: TRBJ2-1
d_gene: TRBD2
v_gene: TRBV19
CDR3nt: TGTGCCAGTAGTATCGGCCTAGCGGGGCAAGCCTACAATGAGCAGTTCTTC
CDR3aa: CASSIGLAGQAYNEQFF

abundance: .
j_gene: TRBJ2-7
d_gene: .
v_gene: TRBV19
CDR3nt: TGTGCCAGTAGTATCGACCCCTACGAGCAGTACTTC
CDR3aa: CASSIDPYEQYF

abundance: .
j_gene: TRBJ1-2
d_gene: TRBD1
v_gene: TRBV28
CDR3nt: TGTGCCAGCAGCCAACTTAAGACAGGGGACTATGGCTACACCTTC
CDR3aa: CASSQLKTGDYGYTF

abundance: .
j_gene: TRBJ2-2
d_gene: .
v_gene: TRBV10-2
CDR3nt: TGCGCCAGCAGTGACAGGGACACCGGGGAGCTGTTTTTT
CDR3aa: CASSDRDTGELFF

abundance: .
j_gene: TRBJ1-1
d_gene: .
v_gene: TRBV11-3
CDR3nt: TGTGCCAGCAGCTTGGACAGAAACACTGAAGCTTTCTTT
CDR3aa: CASSLDRNTEAFF

abundance: .
j_gene: TRBJ2-3
d_gene: .
v_gene: TRBV2
CDR3nt: TGTGCCAGCAGTGATTGGACGGCCCCAGATACGCAGTATTTT
CDR3aa: CASSDWTAPDTQYF

abundance: .
j_gene: TRBJ2-5
d_gene: .
v_gene: TRBV6-1
CDR3nt: TGTGCCAGCGGGATCCCAGAGACCCAGTACTTC
CDR3aa: CASGIPETQYF

abundance: .
j_gene: TRBJ1-1
d_gene: .
v_gene: TRBV9
CDR3nt: TGTGCCAGCAGCCCAATTCCCGGGAGCCACCCCCTATTT
CDR3aa: CASSPIPGSHPLF

abundance: .
j_gene: TRBJ2-3
d_gene: .
v_gene: TRBV5-1
CDR3nt: TGCGCCAGCAGCTTTGTCAGCGATCGGGCAGATACGCAGTATTTT
CDR3aa: CASSFVSDRADTQYF

abundance: .
j_gene: TRBJ2-7
d_gene: .
v_gene: TRBV28
CDR3nt: TGTGCCAGCAGTTTCCGAATAACGAGGGGCGAGCAGTACTTC
CDR3aa: CASSFRITRGEQYF

abundance: .
j_gene: TRBJ2-3
d_gene: TRBD1
v_gene: TRBV10-3
CDR3nt: TGTGCCATCAGTGGGACAGGGGGCGCAGATACGCAGTATTTT
CDR3aa: CAISGTGGADTQYF

abundance: .
j_gene: TRBJ2-7
d_gene: .
v_gene: TRBV19
CDR3nt: TGTGCCAGTAGTATAGGAACAGGTATGACCTACGAGCAGTACTTC
CDR3aa: CASSIGTGMTYEQYF

abundance: .
j_gene: TRBJ2-5
d_gene: .
v_gene: TRBV10-3
CDR3nt: TGTGCCATCAGGGGGGTTGTGGGGGAGACCCAGTACTTC
CDR3aa: CAIRGVVGETQYF

abundance: .
j_gene: TRBJ2-3
d_gene: TRBD2
v_gene: TRBV7-8
CDR3nt: TGTGCCAGCAGCTTATTTAGCGGGGGCACAGATACGCAGTATTTT
CDR3aa: CASSLFSGGTDTQYF

abundance: .
j_gene: TRBJ2-3
d_gene: .
v_gene: TRBV4-1
CDR3nt: TGCGCCAGCAGCCAGGTGATTAGCACAGATACGCAGTATTTT
CDR3aa: CASSQVISTDTQYF

abundance: .
j_gene: TRBJ2-1
d_gene: TRBD2
v_gene: TRBV7-3
CDR3nt: TGTGCCAGCAGCCGGGGACTAGCGGGGGGCGATGAGCAGTTCTTC
CDR3aa: CASSRGLAGGDEQFF

abundance: few
j_gene: TRBJ1-1
d_gene: TRBD1
v_gene: TRBV9
CDR3nt: TGTGCCAGCAGCCCCCGGACAGGGGAAGTTGGCACTGAAGCTTTCTTT
CDR3aa: CASSPRTGEVGTEAFF

abundance: .
j_gene: TRBJ2-7
d_gene: TRBD1
v_gene: TRBV5-1
CDR3nt: TGCGCCAGCAGCCCCCGGGACAGAGCCTACGAGCAGTACTTC
CDR3aa: CASSPRDRAYEQYF

abundance: .
j_gene: TRBJ1-3
d_gene: .
v_gene: TRBV28
CDR3nt: TGTGCCAGCAGCCCGACGGGAGCTGGAAACACCATATATTTT
CDR3aa: CASSPTGAGNTIYF

abundance: .
j_gene: TRBJ2-7
d_gene: .
v_gene: TRBV4-1
CDR3nt: TGCGCCAGCAGCCAAACTCCTGGACGGAACTCCTACGAGCAGTACTTC
CDR3aa: CASSQTPGRNSYEQYF

abundance: .
j_gene: TRBJ1-4
d_gene: .
v_gene: TRBV7-8
CDR3nt: TGTGCCAGCAGGGCAGACGGCTTAACTAATGAAAAACTGTTTTTT
CDR3aa: CASRADGLTNEKLFF

abundance: few
j_gene: TRBJ1-1
d_gene: .
v_gene: TRBV5-4
CDR3nt: TGTGCCAGCAGCTCGACACGCTTGCCTGAAGCTTTCTTT
CDR3aa: CASSSTRLPEAFF

abundance: .
j_gene: TRBJ2-5
d_gene: TRBD2
v_gene: TRBV7-2
CDR3nt: TGTGCCAGCAGCTTTTCCACTAGCGTGGAGACCCAGTACTTC
CDR3aa: CASSFSTSVETQYF

abundance: .
j_gene: TRBJ2-5
d_gene: TRBD2
v_gene: TRBV15
CDR3nt: TGTGCCACCAGCAGAGCAGGCGGGGGGCAAGAGACCCAGTACTTC
CDR3aa: CATSRAGGGQETQYF

abundance: .
j_gene: TRBJ2-3
d_gene: .
v_gene: TRBV2
CDR3nt: TGTGCCAGCAGTTACCGGGACAAAAGCACAGATACGCAGTATTTT
CDR3aa: CASSYRDKSTDTQYF

abundance: once
j_gene: TRBJ2-4
d_gene: .
v_gene: TRBV4-3
CDR3nt: TGCGCCAGCAGCCAAGTGTGGCCCGACATTCAGTACTTC
CDR3aa: CASSQVWPDIQYF

abundance: once
j_gene: TRBJ2-3
d_gene: TRBD1
v_gene: TRBV7-8
CDR3nt: TGTGCCAGCAGCGCCGGGGACAGGCGCACAGATACGCAGTATTTT
CDR3aa: CASSAGDRRTDTQYF

abundance: .
j_gene: TRBJ2-7
d_gene: .
v_gene: TRBV7-2
CDR3nt: TGTGCCAGCAGCCGCACGGGGGGGACAGGGTACTACGAGCAGTACTTC
CDR3aa: CASSRTGGTGYYEQYF

abundance: .
j_gene: TRBJ2-6
d_gene: TRBD1
v_gene: TRBV4-1
CDR3nt: TGCGCCAGCAGCCAGGGGCCGTTGAGACAGGGGGCTCCTGGGGCCAACGTCCTGACTTTC
CDR3aa: CASSQGPLRQGAPGANVLTF

abundance: .
j_gene: TRBJ2-4
d_gene: .
v_gene: TRBV10-3
CDR3nt: TGTGCCAGAGTGCGCCGACAGGCCCTCGTGGCCAAAAACATTCAGTACTTC
CDR3aa: CARVRRQALVAKNIQYF

abundance: .
j_gene: TRBJ2-3
d_gene: TRBD1
v_gene: TRBV10-3
CDR3nt: TGTGCCATCAGCCGCGGACAGGGGGCTACAGATACGCAGTATTTT
CDR3aa: CAISRGQGATDTQYF

abundance: .
j_gene: TRBJ2-5
d_gene: .
v_gene: TRBV2
CDR3nt: TGTGCCAGTGACCTTGTGGGAGGAGAGACCCAGTACTTC
CDR3aa: CASDLVGGETQYF

abundance: .
j_gene: TRBJ2-7
d_gene: .
v_gene: TRBV6-6
CDR3nt: TGTGCCAGCAGTTACCGACAGGTCGCTAATTCCTACGAGCAGTACTTC
CDR3aa: CASSYRQVANSYEQYF

abundance: .
j_gene: TRBJ2-1
d_gene: TRBD2
v_gene: TRBV7-2
CDR3nt: TGTGCCAGCAGCCTGGGACTAGCGGGAATAAATGAGCAGTTCTTC
CDR3aa: CASSLGLAGINEQFF

abundance: .
j_gene: TRBJ2-7
d_gene: TRBD2
v_gene: TRBV10-2
CDR3nt: TGCGCCAGCAGTGCCCCACTAGCGGGGGGGCTCTACGAGCAGTACTTC
CDR3aa: CASSAPLAGGLYEQYF

abundance: .
j_gene: TRBJ1-6
d_gene: .
v_gene: TRBV4-1
CDR3nt: TGCGCCAGCAGACCTTCCCACTTAGGAGGGAGCAATTCACCCCTCCACTTT
CDR3aa: CASRPSHLGGSNSPLHF

abundance: .
j_gene: TRBJ2-5
d_gene: .
v_gene: TRBV7-8
CDR3nt: TGTGCCAGCAGCGCGACCGAGGCAGGGACGGAGACCCAGTACTTC
CDR3aa: CASSATEAGTETQYF

abundance: once
j_gene: TRBJ2-1
d_gene: TRBD2
v_gene: TRBV7-2
CDR3nt: TGTGCCAGCAGCTTATCGGGGGGGACCATATACAATGAGCAGTTCTTC
CDR3aa: CASSLSGGTIYNEQFF

abundance: .
j_gene: TRBJ2-1
d_gene: TRBD2
v_gene: TRBV9
CDR3nt: TGTGCCAGCAGCCCACCCGGGGAGATAGCGGGATATAATGAGCAGTTCTTC
CDR3aa: CASSPPGEIAGYNEQFF

abundance: .
j_gene: TRBJ2-1
d_gene: .
v_gene: TRBV9
CDR3nt: TGTGCCAGCAGCGTGGGTGAGAGAGCCTACAATGAGCAGTTCTTC
CDR3aa: CASSVGERAYNEQFF

abundance: .
j_gene: TRBJ2-5
d_gene: TRBD1
v_gene: TRBV4-1
CDR3nt: TGCGCCAGCAGCCCTGGGACAGGGGGCCGGGAGACCCAGTACTTC
CDR3aa: CASSPGTGGRETQYF

abundance: .
j_gene: TRBJ1-2
d_gene: .
v_gene: TRBV7-9
CDR3nt: TGTGCCAGCAGCCGACCGACAGACTATGGCTACACCTTC
CDR3aa: CASSRPTDYGYTF

abundance: .
j_gene: TRBJ1-2
d_gene: .
v_gene: TRBV7-9
CDR3nt: TGTGCCAGCAGCGTTGCGGACAGATCCCGAGGTGGCTACACCTTC
CDR3aa: CASSVADRSRGGYTF

abundance: .
j_gene: TRBJ2-5
d_gene: TRBD2
v_gene: TRBV28
CDR3nt: TGTGCCAGCAGTTTATGGACTAGCGCCGGCGAGACCCAGTACTTC
CDR3aa: CASSLWTSAGETQYF

abundance: .
j_gene: TRBJ1-1
d_gene: TRBD1
v_gene: TRBV6-6
CDR3nt: TGTGCCAGCAGTTACGACGACAGGGTGACCACTGAAGCTTTCTTT
CDR3aa: CASSYDDRVTTEAFF

abundance: .
j_gene: TRBJ2-3
d_gene: .
v_gene: TRBV6-1
CDR3nt: TGTGCCACAACCCATGGGCAGATTAGCACAGATACGCAGTATTTT
CDR3aa: CATTHGQISTDTQYF

abundance: .
j_gene: TRBJ2-3
d_gene: .
v_gene: TRBV30
CDR3nt: TGTGCCTGGAGTGCCTTCGGACATACGCAGTATTTT
CDR3aa: CAWSAFGHTQYF

abundance: .
j_gene: TRBJ2-5
d_gene: TRBD2
v_gene: TRBV2
CDR3nt: TGTGCCAGCACCCCGGGGGGGTGGGGAGAGACCCAGTACTTC
CDR3aa: CASTPGGWGETQYF

abundance: .
j_gene: TRBJ2-2
d_gene: .
v_gene: TRBV6-1
CDR3nt: TGTGCCAGCAGTTTTAACGGGGAGCAGTTTTTT
CDR3aa: CASSFNGEQFF

abundance: .
j_gene: TRBJ2-5
d_gene: .
v_gene: TRBV15
CDR3nt: TGTGCCACCAGCTGGACACTTAAAGAGACCCAGTACTTC
CDR3aa: CATSWTLKETQYF

abundance: .
j_gene: TRBJ2-7
d_gene: TRBD2
v_gene: TRBV19
CDR3nt: TGTGCCAGTAGTACCGAGCTGCGCGGGAGTGACGAGCAGTACTTC
CDR3aa: CASSTELRGSDEQYF